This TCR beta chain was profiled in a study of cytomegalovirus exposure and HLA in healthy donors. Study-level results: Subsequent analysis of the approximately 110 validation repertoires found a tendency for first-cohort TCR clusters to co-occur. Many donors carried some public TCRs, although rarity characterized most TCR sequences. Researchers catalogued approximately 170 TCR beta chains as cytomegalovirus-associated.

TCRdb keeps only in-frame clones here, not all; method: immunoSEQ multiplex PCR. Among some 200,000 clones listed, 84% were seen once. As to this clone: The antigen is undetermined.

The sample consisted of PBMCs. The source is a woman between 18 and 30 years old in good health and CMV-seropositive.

The chain's CDR3 is CASSYSDFRQQYF. The CDR3 DNA follows: TGTGCCAGCAGTTACTCGGACTTCAGGCAGCAGTACTTC. The genes are TRBV6-5 and TRBJ2-7; tentatively, D is TRBD2 (5 bases). The germline CDR1 and CDR2 sequences are MNHEY and SVGAGI. The length of the CDR3 is 13 residues. The V end was cut by 0 bases, the J end by 8 bases, with 11 bases between.